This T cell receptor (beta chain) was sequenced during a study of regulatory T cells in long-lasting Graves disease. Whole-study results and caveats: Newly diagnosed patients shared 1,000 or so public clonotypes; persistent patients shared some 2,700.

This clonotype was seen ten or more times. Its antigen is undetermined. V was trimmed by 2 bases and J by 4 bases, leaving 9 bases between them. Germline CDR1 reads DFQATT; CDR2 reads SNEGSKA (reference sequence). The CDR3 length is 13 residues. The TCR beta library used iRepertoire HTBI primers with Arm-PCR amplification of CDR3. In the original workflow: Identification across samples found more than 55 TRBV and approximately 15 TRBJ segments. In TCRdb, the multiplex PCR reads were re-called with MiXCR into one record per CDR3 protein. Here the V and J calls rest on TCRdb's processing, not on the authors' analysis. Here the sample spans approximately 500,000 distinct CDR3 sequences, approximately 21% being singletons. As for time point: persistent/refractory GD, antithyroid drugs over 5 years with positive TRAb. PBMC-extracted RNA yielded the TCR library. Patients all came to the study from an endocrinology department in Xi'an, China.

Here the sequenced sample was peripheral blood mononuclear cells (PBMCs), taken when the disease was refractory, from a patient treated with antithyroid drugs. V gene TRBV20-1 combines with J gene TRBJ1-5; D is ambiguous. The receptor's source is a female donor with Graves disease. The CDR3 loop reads CSARNDGNQPQHF. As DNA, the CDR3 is TGCAGTGCTAGAAATGACGGGAATCAGCCCCAGCATTTT.